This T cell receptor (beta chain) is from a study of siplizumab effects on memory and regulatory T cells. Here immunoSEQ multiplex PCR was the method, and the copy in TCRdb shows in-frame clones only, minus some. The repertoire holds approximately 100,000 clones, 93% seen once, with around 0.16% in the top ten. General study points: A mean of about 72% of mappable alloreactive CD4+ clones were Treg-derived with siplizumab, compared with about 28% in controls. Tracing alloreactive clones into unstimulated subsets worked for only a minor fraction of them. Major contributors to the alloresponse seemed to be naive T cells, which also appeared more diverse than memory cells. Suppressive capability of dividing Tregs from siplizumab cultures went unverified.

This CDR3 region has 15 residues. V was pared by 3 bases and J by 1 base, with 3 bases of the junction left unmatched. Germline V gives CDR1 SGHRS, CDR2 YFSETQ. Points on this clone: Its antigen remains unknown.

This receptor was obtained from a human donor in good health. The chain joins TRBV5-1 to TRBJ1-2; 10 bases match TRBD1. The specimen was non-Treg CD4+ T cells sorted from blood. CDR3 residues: CASSYRDRGNYGYTF. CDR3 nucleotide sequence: TGCGCCAGCAGCTACCGGGACAGGGGTAACTATGGCTACACCTTC.